Following are 27 T cell receptor beta chains from one sample sequenced in a study of ipilimumab plus nivolumab after autologous stem cell transplantation. Repertoires were generated with immunoSEQ multiplex PCR, while TCRdb's copy carries only in-frame clones and drops some. The sample yields about 43,000 clones, 88% seen once. The sequencing used PBMCs, collected in a trial of ipilimumab plus nivolumab as post-transplant consolidation. These receptor sequences come from a male donor with multiple myeloma.

The chain links TRBV5-1 to TRBJ2-5; tentative D call: TRBD2 (5 bases). Germline V CDR1 and CDR2: SGHRS, YFSETQ. The CDR3 has 14 residues. The V gene lost 4 bases and the J gene lost 1 base, with 11 bases spanning the gap. CDR3 nucleotide sequence: TGCGCCAGCAGCCTCGGAGGCACCCAAGAGACCCAGTACTTC. Protein: CASSLGGTQETQYF.

J is TRBJ1-5 and V is TRBV6-6; D gene ambiguous. V dropped 6 bases and J dropped 0 bases, with 12 bases sitting between them. This CDR3 is 15 amino acids long. Germline lookup yields CDR1 MNHNY and CDR2 SVGAGI (reference sequence). The CDR3 reads CASSTTGHSNQPQHF. The CDR3 region has the DNA TGTGCCAGCAGCACGACCGGTCATAGCAATCAGCCCCAGCATTTT.

This chain links TRBV6-5 with TRBJ2-7; D gene unclear. In germline, CDR1 is MNHEY, CDR2 SVGAGI. Trimming removed 0 bases at V and 3 bases at J, with 12 bases between. This CDR3 spans 15 amino acids. This CDR3 reads CASSYSSGVHYEQYF. For the CDR3, the DNA is TGTGCCAGCAGTTACTCGAGTGGGGTTCACTACGAGCAGTACTTC.

The chain couples TRBV2 to TRBJ1-2; a possible D gene is TRBD1 (6 bases). The germline V and J ends were trimmed by 1 base and 8 bases, with 17 bases remaining between them. The CDR3 contains 15 residues. Germline V gene sequence: CDR1 SNHLY, CDR2 FYNNEI. CDR3 in amino acids: CASSEGYRDPGGYTF. CDR3 DNA sequence: TGTGCCAGCAGTGAAGGGTACAGGGACCCAGGGGGCTACACCTTC.

This clone was counted a single time. V and J are TRBV5-1 and TRBJ1-2; D may be TRBD1 (5 bases). V was cut by 6 bases and J by 5 bases, with 23 bases left in between. The CDR3 sequence is 16 residues long. Germline V gene data show CDR1 as SGHRS and CDR2 as YFSETQ. CDR3 in amino acids: CASNPLPTASSYGYTF. CDR3 nucleotides: TGCGCCAGCAACCCCCTGCCGACAGCTTCATCTTATGGCTACACCTTC.

This clone came up a few times. The rearrangement uses TRBV25-1 and TRBJ1-2; D is unresolved. Per the germline V gene, CDR1 is MGHDK and CDR2 is SYGVNS. This CDR3 has 14 residues. Trimming removed 4 bases at V and 4 bases at J, with 13 bases between. The CDR3 bases are TGTGCCAGCAGTGGCCCGCGGGGAAGCTATGGCTACACCTTC. It encodes CASSGPRGSYGYTF.

The genes are TRBV30 and TRBJ2-5; D remains ambiguous. Per germline, CDR1 GTSNPN and CDR2 SVGIG (reference sequence). The V and J ends lost 1 base and 5 bases respectively, with 17 bases between them. This CDR3 spans 15 amino acids. As DNA, the CDR3 is TGTGCCTGGAGTGGAAAGTCCCCCCGCGCGGAGACCCAGTACTTC. Amino acids: CAWSGKSPRAETQYF. The whole variable domain, remainder taken from reference TRBV30 and TRBJ2-5, is SQTIHQWPATLVQPVGSPLSLECTVEGTSNPNLYWYRQAAGRGLQLLFYSVGIGQISSEVPQNLSASRPQDRQFILSSKKLLLSDSGFYLCAWSGKSPRAETQYFGPGTRLLVL.

The chain employs TRBV7-2 and TRBJ1-5, with D unclear. The length of the CDR3 is 13 residues. In germline, CDR1 is SGHTA, CDR2 FQGNSA. Deletions cut 5 bases from V and 6 bases from J, with 11 bases between. CDR3 protein: CASSLDRAQPQHF. The CDR3 DNA follows: TGTGCCAGCAGCCTAGACCGGGCTCAGCCCCAGCATTTT.

This sequence joins TRBV19 and TRBJ2-3; D is uncertain. V lost 4 bases, J lost 1 base, and 9 bases lay in between. Germline CDR1 reads LNHDA; CDR2 reads SQIVND (reference sequence). The CDR3 consists of 14 residues. The DNA of the CDR3 is TGTGCCAGTAGTAGTGCCTCTGGCACAGATACGCAGTATTTT. Its translation is CASSSASGTDTQYF.

The rearrangement links TRBV30 to TRBJ2-3; 8 bases map to TRBD2. Germline V gene data show CDR1 as GTSNPN and CDR2 as SVGIG (reference sequence). The ends lost 5 bases at V and 2 bases at J; junction bases unmatched: 18. This CDR3 is 18 amino acids long. DNA of the CDR3: TGTGCCTGGTTGAGAGGGAGGGAGCGGGGGTCGTTCACAGATACGCAGTATTTT. Its protein product is CAWLRGRERGSFTDTQYF. Filled out from reference TRBV30 and TRBJ2-3, the complete variable domain reads SQTIHQWPATLVQPVGSPLSLECTVEGTSNPNLYWYRQAAGRGLQLLFYSVGIGQISSEVPQNLSASRPQDRQFILSSKKLLLSDSGFYLCAWLRGRERGSFTDTQYFGPGTRLTVL.

As concerns this clone: Additional DNA sequences in this sample encode the identical CDR3. The genes are TRBV18 and TRBJ2-1; possibly TRBD2 for D (5 bases). Germline-derived CDR1 and CDR2 are KGHSH and LQKENI. The V gene lost 2 bases and the J gene lost 5 bases, with 7 bases spanning the gap. The CDR3 extends over 13 amino acids. CDR3 region: CASSPSRDNEQFF. CDR3 DNA sequence: TGTGCCAGCTCACCATCGCGGGACAATGAGCAGTTCTTC.

This chain joins TRBV9 and TRBJ1-5, with 8 bases lining up with TRBD1. The CDR3 has 15 amino acids. Germline trimming cut 6 bases from V and 3 bases from J; bases unmatched to any gene: 8. Germline CDR1 reads SGDLS; CDR2 reads YYNGEE. The CDR3 DNA reads as TGTGCCAGCAAAATGGACAGGGAGGCCAATCAGCCCCAGCATTTT. Translating it yields CASKMDREANQPQHF.

J is TRBJ2-1 and V is TRBV4-2; D possibly corresponds to TRBD1 (5 bases). The length of the CDR3 is 16 residues. V lost 1 base and J 6 bases, leaving 16 bases between the germline ends. Germline values: CDR1 LGHNA, CDR2 YNFKEQ. In DNA form, the CDR3 reads TGTGCCAGCAGCCAAGGGCAGGGTGCCTGGGGCAATGAGCAGTTCTTC. The encoded protein is CASSQGQGAWGNEQFF.

The chain combines TRBV5-1 with TRBJ2-5, with 9 nucleotides matching TRBD2. The J call may be faulty, since TRBJ2-7 better matches the DNA end. The CDR3 has 14 residues. The germline CDR1 and CDR2 sequences are SGHRS and YFSETQ. CDR3 in DNA: TGCGCCAGCAGCTTTAGCGGGGGCGCCTACGAGCAGTACTTC. Protein sequence: CASSFSGGAYEQYF.

The chain links TRBV5-1 to TRBJ2-5; 7 nucleotides align to TRBD1. The CDR3 totals 14 residues. Germline CDR1 is SGHRS and CDR2 is YFSETQ. V lost 4 bases to trimming and J lost 1 base; unmatched junction nucleotides: 4. The CDR3 spells CASSRRTGQETQYF. CDR3 DNA sequence: TGCGCCAGCAGCCGTCGGACAGGCCAAGAGACCCAGTACTTC.

The chain recombines TRBV5-5 with TRBJ1-3; D is ambiguous. Trimming shortened V by 4 bases and J by 0 bases, and 14 bases separated the two germline ends. CDR3 length equals 16 residues. Germline CDR1 is SGHKS and CDR2 is YYEKEE (reference sequence). CDR3 DNA: TGTGCCAGCAGCACCGGACTACTCAGCTCTGGAAACACCATATATTTT. Protein sequence: CASSTGLLSSGNTIYF.

This chain joins TRBV5-4 and TRBJ2-2; D unresolved. There are 13 residues in the CDR3. V was shortened by 3 bases and J by 6 bases, with 9 bases between the two germline ends. CDR1 is SGHNT and CDR2 is YYREEE in the germline V gene (reference sequence). The CDR3 is CASSSPLPGELFF. DNA for the CDR3: TGTGCCAGCAGCTCCCCCCTTCCCGGGGAGCTGTTTTTT.

This rearrangement joins TRBV11-2 to TRBJ2-1, with D uncertain. V lost 1 base, J lost 10 bases, and 8 bases lay in between. The germline CDR1 and CDR2 sequences are SGHAT and FQNNGV. This CDR3 has 12 residues. CDR3 coding DNA: TGTGCCAGCAGCTTAGCACGCCTAGAGCAGTTCTTC. Translating it yields CASSLARLEQFF.

The V gene is TRBV6-6, the J gene TRBJ1-2; D possibly corresponds to TRBD1 (6 bases). The CDR3 sequence is 15 residues long. Trimming removed 6 bases at V and 4 bases at J, with 18 bases between. Germline CDR1 is MNHNY and CDR2 is SVGAGI (reference sequence). CDR3 residues: CASSHDRGASYGYTF. CDR3 DNA: TGTGCCAGCAGCCATGATCGGGGGGCCAGCTATGGCTACACCTTC.

The rearrangement uses TRBV6-5 and TRBJ1-2, with 9 bases matching TRBD1. Trimming cost V 6 bases and J 4 bases; bases outside gene matches: 6. This CDR3 spans 14 amino acids. The V gene's germline CDR1 is MNHEY and CDR2 SVGAGI. CDR3 sequence (DNA): TGTGCCAGCAGAGAACCGGGACAGGGCTATGGCTACACCTTC. This translates into CASREPGQGYGYTF.

This clone was observed once. This rearrangement joins TRBV6-5 to TRBJ2-5, with TRBD1 matching over 11 bases. V was pared by 11 bases and J by 4 bases, with 12 bases of the junction left unmatched. This CDR3 has 15 residues. From germline, CDR1 is MNHEY and CDR2 SVGAGI. The CDR3 here is CACRDRGLGRETQYF. CDR3 coding DNA: TGTGCCTGCCGGGACAGGGGGTTAGGAAGAGAGACCCAGTACTTC.

The chain recombines TRBV2 with TRBJ2-3, with unresolved D. CDR1 and CDR2 (germline): SNHLY, FYNNEI. This CDR3 region has 14 residues. The V gene lost 2 bases and the J gene lost 3 bases, with 9 bases spanning the gap. The CDR3 DNA reads TGTGCCAGCAGTGAATGGTTGGAGACAGATACGCAGTATTTT. This gives the protein CASSEWLETDTQYF. Supplemented by reference TRBV2 and TRBJ2-3, the full variable domain reads EPEVTQTPSHQVTQMGQEVILRCVPISNHLYFYWYRQILGQKVEFLVSFYNNEISEKSEIFDDQFSVERPDGSNFTLKIRSTKLEDSAMYFCASSEWLETDTQYFGPGTRLTVL.

The chain links TRBV28 to TRBJ2-1; D call uncertain. V lost 5 bases and J 6 bases, leaving 8 bases between the germline ends. This CDR3 region has 12 residues. CDR1 is MDHEN and CDR2 is SYDVKM in the germline V gene. Here the CDR3 reads CASSLYGNEQFF. The CDR3 DNA follows: TGTGCCAGCAGTCTATATGGCAATGAGCAGTTCTTC.

The rearrangement uses TRBV30 and TRBJ2-5; D possibly corresponds to TRBD2 (6 bases). With 5 bases removed from V and 8 bases from J, the gap between germline ends came to 21 bases. CDR3 length equals 14 residues. Germline CDR1 is GTSNPN and CDR2 is SVGIG (reference sequence). CDR3 nucleotide sequence: TGTGCCTGGCGACTAGAGGCCCAACAAGGAACCCAGTACTTC. Protein sequence: CAWRLEAQQGTQYF.

The rearrangement uses TRBV5-1 and TRBJ2-1; TRBD2 matches 9 bases. The CDR3 runs to 15 residues. Germline CDR1 and CDR2: SGHRS and YFSETQ. V was pared by 3 bases and J by 8 bases, with 9 bases of the junction left unmatched. The CDR3 nucleotides read TGCGCCAGCAGCTGGGGACTAGCTCCCGGGGATGAGCAGTTCTTC. This sequence encodes CASSWGLAPGDEQFF.

The chain links TRBV7-3 to TRBJ2-3; D is unclear. Trimming shortened V by 1 base and J by 2 bases, and 4 bases separated the two germline ends. From germline, CDR1 is SGHTA and CDR2 FQGTGA. The CDR3 has 13 residues. This CDR3 reads CASSLNPTDTQYF. The CDR3 DNA sequence: TGTGCCAGCAGCTTAAACCCCACAGATACGCAGTATTTT.

The chain is built from TRBV19 and TRBJ2-5; TRBD1 matches at 8 bases. CDR1 and CDR2 from the germline V gene are LNHDA and SQIVND (reference sequence). The CDR3 runs to 14 residues. J lost 5 bases, V lost 6 bases, and 8 bases had no gene match. The CDR3: CASRDQGARETQYF. CDR3 DNA sequence: TGTGCCAGTAGGGATCAGGGGGCTCGTGAGACCCAGTACTTC.